A single sample is the source of the 7 T cell receptor beta chains below, sequenced in a study of blood T cell repertoires in COVID-19. Method: immunoSEQ multiplex PCR; TCRdb's copy keeps in-frame clones and lacks some. The table lists around 500,000 clones, more than 75% of them singletons. Sequencing was done on a sample of PBMCs or T cells enriched from blood (not recorded which). The source of these receptors is a woman aged 40 to 50 who had recovered from COVID-19.

The V gene is TRBV10-2, the J gene TRBJ2-3; TRBD2 agrees at 9 bases. Germline-derived CDR1 and CDR2 are WSHSY and SAAADI. This CDR3 has 17 residues. The ends lost 0 bases at V and 4 bases at J; junction bases unmatched: 8. The CDR3 region is CASSESAASGMSDTQYF. CDR3 coding DNA: TGCGCCAGCAGTGAGTCTGCGGCTAGCGGGATGTCAGATACGCAGTATTTT.

Here the CDR3 reads CATSRAGGVNEQFF. DNA of the CDR3: TGTGCCACCAGCAGGGCTGGAGGGGTCAATGAGCAGTTCTTC. J is TRBJ2-1 and V is TRBV15; D is perhaps TRBD2 (6 bases). The V gene's germline CDR1 is LNHNV and CDR2 YYDKDF (reference sequence). V was shortened by 3 bases and J by 6 bases, with 12 bases between the two germline ends. This CDR3 spans 14 amino acids.

The genes are TRBV4-3 and TRBJ2-2; TRBD1 aligns across 11 bases. Germline CDR1 is LGHNA and CDR2 is YSLEER. The V segment lost 0 bases and the J segment 7 bases; nucleotides outside the gene matches: 7. The CDR3 covers 17 residues. The CDR3 protein is CASSQEGTGGGHGELFF. In nucleotides, the CDR3 is TGCGCCAGCAGCCAAGAGGGGACAGGGGGTGGTCACGGGGAGCTGTTTTTT.

This clone appeared a few times. This chain joins TRBV6-4 and TRBJ1-1; tentatively, D is TRBD1 (6 bases). The CDR3 has 18 amino acids. Germline-derived CDR1 and CDR2 are MRHNA and SNTAGT. Trimming took 7 bases from V and 0 from J, leaving 24 bases between them. The CDR3 reads CASISQPTDSNMNTEAFF. The CDR3 coding sequence is TGTGCCAGCATCTCCCAGCCTACGGACAGTAACATGAACACTGAAGCTTTCTTT.

The J gene is TRBJ2-1, the V gene TRBV13; tentative D call: TRBD2 (6 bases). The CDR3 runs to 19 residues. The V end lost 5 bases, the J end lost 2 bases, and 25 bases lay between the germline ends. The V gene's germline CDR1 is PRHDT and CDR2 FYEKMQ (reference sequence). CDR3 protein: CASSQRASPSRSPYNEQFF. The CDR3 DNA reads as TGTGCCAGCAGCCAGCGGGCTTCACCTTCTCGGAGCCCCTACAATGAGCAGTTCTTC.

The chain carries TRBV7-8 and TRBJ1-3, with D possibly being TRBD1 (5 bases). CDR1 SGHVS and CDR2 FQNEAQ come from the germline V gene. V lost 7 bases to trimming and J lost 0 bases, with 13 bases between them. The CDR3 contains 15 residues. The chain's CDR3 is CASKADTYSGNTIYF. The CDR3 DNA follows: TGTGCCAGCAAGGCGGACACATACTCTGGAAACACCATATATTTT.

V and J are TRBV5-1 and TRBJ2-7; weak D call: TRBD1 (5 bases). Trimming removed 3 bases at V and 5 bases at J, with 9 bases between. This CDR3 has 12 residues. Germline CDR1 and CDR2: SGHRS and YFSETQ. The CDR3 spells CASSSLGDEQYF. The CDR3 DNA is TGCGCCAGCAGCTCCTTAGGGGACGAGCAGTACTTC.